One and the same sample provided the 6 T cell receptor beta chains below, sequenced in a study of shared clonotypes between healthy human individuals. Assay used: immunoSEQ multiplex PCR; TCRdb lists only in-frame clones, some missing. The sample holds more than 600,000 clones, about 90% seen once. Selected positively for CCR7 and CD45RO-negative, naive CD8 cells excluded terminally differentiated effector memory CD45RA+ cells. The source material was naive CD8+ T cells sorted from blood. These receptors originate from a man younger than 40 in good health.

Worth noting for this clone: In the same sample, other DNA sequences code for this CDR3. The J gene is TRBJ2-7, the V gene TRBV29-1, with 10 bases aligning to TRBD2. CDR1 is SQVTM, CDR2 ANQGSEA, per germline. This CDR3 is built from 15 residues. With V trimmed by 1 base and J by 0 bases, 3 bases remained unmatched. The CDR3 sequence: CSVEGTSGSSYEQYF. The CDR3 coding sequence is TGCAGCGTTGAAGGGACTAGCGGAAGCTCCTACGAGCAGTACTTC.

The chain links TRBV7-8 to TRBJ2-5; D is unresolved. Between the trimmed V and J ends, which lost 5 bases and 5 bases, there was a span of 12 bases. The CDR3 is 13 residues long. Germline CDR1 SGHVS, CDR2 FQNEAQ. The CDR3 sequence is CASSPTYGETQYF. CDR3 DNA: TGTGCCAGCAGCCCAACTTATGGGGAGACCCAGTACTTC.

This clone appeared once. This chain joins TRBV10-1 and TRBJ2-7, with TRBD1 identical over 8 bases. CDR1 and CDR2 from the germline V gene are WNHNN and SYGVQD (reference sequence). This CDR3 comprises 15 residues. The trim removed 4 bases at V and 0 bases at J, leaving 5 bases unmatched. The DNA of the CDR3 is TGCGCCAGCAGTGCACGGACAGGGATCTCCTACGAGCAGTACTTC. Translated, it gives CASSARTGISYEQYF.

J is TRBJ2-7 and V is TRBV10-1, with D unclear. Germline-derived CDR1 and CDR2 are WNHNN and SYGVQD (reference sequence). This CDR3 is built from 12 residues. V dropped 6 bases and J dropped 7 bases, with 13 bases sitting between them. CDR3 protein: CASRDSGWEQYF. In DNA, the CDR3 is TGCGCCAGCAGGGATTCCGGATGGGAGCAGTACTTC.

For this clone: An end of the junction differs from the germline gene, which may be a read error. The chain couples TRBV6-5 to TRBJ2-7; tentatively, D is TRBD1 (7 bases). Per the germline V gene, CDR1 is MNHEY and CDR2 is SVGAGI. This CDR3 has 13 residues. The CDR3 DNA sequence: TGTGCCAGCAGTTACTCGGGGTCGGGGGACAGAAACTTC. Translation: CASSYSGSGDRNF.

Here the CDR3 reads CASRMGIGYQETQYF. DNA of the CDR3: TGTGCCAGCCGCATGGGTATCGGGTACCAAGAGACCCAGTACTTC. The chain joins TRBV5-5 to TRBJ2-5; D is uncertain. This CDR3 spans 15 amino acids. Germline V gene lookup returns CDR1 SGHKS and CDR2 YYEKEE (reference sequence). Trimming cost V 7 bases and J 0 bases, with 16 bases left between them.